These 14 T cell receptor beta chains share one sample of origin, sequenced in a study of cytomegalovirus exposure and HLA in healthy donors. The PCR made use of 60 Vbeta and 13 Jbeta primers. TCRdb keeps only in-frame clones here, not all; method: immunoSEQ multiplex PCR. The data contain 40,000 to 55,000 clones, 72% of them seen just once; the ten biggest clones take up roughly 6%. The sample taken for sequencing was PBMCs. These receptors were obtained from a man aged 25-45 years in good health and CMV-seronegative.

The CDR3 DNA reads as TGTGCCAGCAGTTACTCGTCAGGGGAAAGTAGTTACGAGCAGTACTTC. Translation: CASSYSSGESSYEQYF. The V and J genes are TRBV6-5 and TRBJ2-7; tentatively, D is TRBD1 (6 bases). V lost 0 bases and J lost 4, with 16 bases in between. The CDR3 runs 16 residues. The germline CDR1 and CDR2 sequences are MNHEY and SVGAGI.

The genes are TRBV10-1 and TRBJ2-2, with 9 positions matching TRBD1. V shed 5 bases and J 5 bases; nucleotides not matched to a gene: 3. The CDR3 is 14 residues long. Germline CDR1 reads WNHNN; CDR2 reads SYGVQD (reference sequence). Written as DNA, the CDR3 is TGCGCCAGCAGTAGGACAGGGGAGACCGGGGAGCTGTTTTTT. Residues: CASSRTGETGELFF.

This chain connects TRBV5-6 to TRBJ2-7; 14 positions match TRBD2. Germline CDR1 and CDR2: SGHDT and YYEEEE. With V trimmed by 4 bases and J by 2 bases, 5 bases remained unmatched. The length of the CDR3 is 16 residues. DNA of the CDR3: TGTGCCAGCAGCCCCCCGGGACTAGCGGGAGCCTACGAGCAGTACTTC. Amino acid sequence: CASSPPGLAGAYEQYF.

The chain carries TRBV5-1 and TRBJ2-4, with 8 bases identical to TRBD2. The J segment lost 5 bases and the V segment lost 7 bases, leaving 20 bases of the junction unmatched. The V gene's germline CDR1 is SGHRS and CDR2 YFSETQ. This CDR3 comprises 18 residues. CDR3 DNA sequence: TGCGCCAGCTCGGTCGTGGGGCCCTCAGCGGGAGTGCAAAACATTCAGTACTTC. Its protein is CASSVVGPSAGVQNIQYF.

The chain has TRBV27 and TRBJ2-3; tentative D call: TRBD2 (6 bases). This CDR3 contains 19 residues. Germline V lookup: CDR1 MNHEY, CDR2 SMNVEV (reference sequence). V lost 3 bases and J 1 base, leaving 23 bases between the germline ends. CDR3 loop: CASSLYPSLSGDRTDTQYF. In nucleotides, the CDR3 is TGTGCCAGCAGTTTGTACCCCTCCCTTTCGGGGGACCGCACAGATACGCAGTATTTT.

This clone turned up a few times. This chain links TRBV6-5 with TRBJ2-7; TRBD2 is a possible D gene (5 bases). Trimming shortened V by 2 bases and J by 4 bases, and 9 bases separated the two germline ends. The CDR3 spans 13 residues. Germline-derived CDR1 and CDR2 are MNHEY and SVGAGI. CDR3 amino acids: CASSYGSGYEQYF. CDR3 coding DNA: TGTGCCAGCAGTTACGGGAGTGGGTACGAGCAGTACTTC.

The chain carries TRBV4-2 and TRBJ2-3, with D possibly matching TRBD2 (6 bases). There are 15 residues in the CDR3. Between the trimmed V and J ends, which lost 1 base and 2 bases, there was a span of 10 bases. In germline, CDR1 is LGHNA, CDR2 YNFKEQ. CDR3 loop: CASSQVAEITDTQYF. The CDR3 DNA sequence: TGTGCCAGCAGCCAAGTAGCGGAAATCACAGATACGCAGTATTTT.

This clone was counted between two and nine times. The genes are TRBV2 and TRBJ2-7; 7 bases line up with TRBD2. CDR1 is SNHLY and CDR2 is FYNNEI in the germline V gene. Unmatched junction bases numbered 3, after V lost 5 bases and J lost 2 bases. The CDR3 covers 13 residues. CDR3 DNA sequence: TGTGCCAGCAGTCGCGGGAGCACCTACGAGCAGTACTTC. It codes for CASSRGSTYEQYF. The entire variable domain, with the rest obtained from reference TRBV2 and TRBJ2-7, is as follows: EPEVTQTPSHQVTQMGQEVILRCVPISNHLYFYWYRQILGQKVEFLVSFYNNEISEKSEIFDDQFSVERPDGSNFTLKIRSTKLEDSAMYFCASSRGSTYEQYFGPGTRLTVT.

The chain links TRBV29-1 to TRBJ2-6; 10 bases are a match to TRBD1. This CDR3 comprises 16 residues. V lost 4 bases to trimming and J lost 2 bases; unmatched junction nucleotides: 5. CDR1 and CDR2 from the germline V gene are SQVTM and ANQGSEA. CDR3 DNA sequence: TGCAGCGTTGGCGACAGGGGGCTGACTGGGGCCAACGTCCTGACTTTC. This sequence encodes CSVGDRGLTGANVLTF.

The chain employs TRBV4-2 and TRBJ2-3; tentatively, D is TRBD2 (6 bases). The germline gives CDR1 LGHNA, CDR2 YNFKEQ. The V end lost 1 base, the J end lost 0 bases, and 11 bases lay between the germline ends. This CDR3 is 16 amino acids long. This CDR3 is CASSQVYGSSTDTQYF. For the CDR3, the DNA is TGTGCCAGCAGCCAAGTTTACGGGAGTAGCACAGATACGCAGTATTTT.

The DNA for the CDR3 is TGCGCCAGCAGCCAGGCCCGACTCCCTAGGGAGCAGTACTTC. This gives the protein CASSQARLPREQYF. V and J are TRBV4-1 and TRBJ2-7; the D is unclear. Trimming took off 3 bases at V and 7 bases at J, with 16 bases between the two ends. This CDR3 region has 14 residues. Germline CDR1 is MGHRA and CDR2 is YSYEKL.

This clone has a handful of counts. One base separates it from a far larger clone, so it is likely a read error. Given the absence of the conserved phenylalanine or tryptophan at the CDR3 end, a read error is likely. This chain links TRBV7-9 with TRBJ2-7; the D gene is possibly TRBD1 (5 bases). Germline CDR1 SEHNR, CDR2 FQNEAQ (reference sequence). The CDR3 is 15 amino acids. Trimming shortened V by 4 bases and J by 2 bases, and 15 bases separated the two germline ends. Written as DNA, the CDR3 is TGTGCCAGCAGCTCCATTCGGACATACCCCTACGAGCAGTACTGC. It specifies CASSSIRTYPYEQYC.

In regard to this clone: Additional DNA sequences in this sample encode the identical CDR3. The V call is TRBV7-7, the J call TRBJ2-2; TRBD1 matches at 7 bases. The germline V gene has CDR1 SSHAT and CDR2 FNYEAQ (reference sequence). Trimming at V came to 5 bases and at J to 4 bases, leaving 4 bases not matched to a gene. There are 14 residues in the CDR3. The CDR3, as DNA: TGTGCCAGCAGCCCCGACAGGGTCACCGGGGAGCTGTTTTTT. Its translation is CASSPDRVTGELFF.

The CDR3 sequence is CASSLQGFEQYF. CDR3 bases: TGCGCCAGCAGCTTACAGGGGTTCGAGCAGTACTTC. This chain links TRBV5-1 with TRBJ2-7; TRBD1 matches 7 bases. This CDR3 comprises 12 residues. From germline, CDR1 is SGHRS and CDR2 YFSETQ. V lost 2 bases and J lost 6; bases outside the gene matches: 2.